The 22 T cell receptor beta chains in this list originate from one sample, sequenced in a study of CD8+ T cells in alopecia areata. Extracted RNA was reverse transcribed, and the resulting cDNA served as sequencing template. Method: immunoSEQ multiplex PCR; TCRdb's copy keeps in-frame clones and lacks some. This table holds about 250,000 clones, roughly 63% found once. Treatment: oral pan-JAK inhibitor, 5-10 mg twice daily. The input for sequencing was CD4+ T cells sorted from blood, taken at approximately week 51, from a patient treated with tofacitinib. These receptors were collected from a human donor with alopecia areata.

Many counts were recorded for this clone. The chain has TRBV5-1 and TRBJ1-3, with TRBD1 matching over 7 bases. CDR3 length: 15 amino acids. In germline, CDR1 is SGHRS, CDR2 YFSETQ. V lost 0 bases, J lost 3 bases, and 3 bases stayed unmatched. Written as DNA, the CDR3 is TGCGCCAGCAGCTTGGAGACAGGGCATGGAAACACCATATATTTT. Its translation: CASSLETGHGNTIYF. The full variable domain, completed using reference TRBV5-1 and TRBJ1-3, is KAGVTQTPRYLIKTRGQQVTLSCSPISGHRSVSWYQQTPGQGLQFLFEYFSETQRNKGNFPGRFSGRQFSNSRSEMNVSTLELGDSALYLCASSLETGHGNTIYFGEGSWLTVV.

This chain links TRBV29-1 with TRBJ1-1; D is ambiguous. This CDR3 contains 12 residues. V gave up 3 bases and J gave up 1 base, with 6 bases separating them. Germline V lookup: CDR1 SQVTM, CDR2 ANQGSEA. The CDR3 here is CSVDRTNTEAFF. The CDR3 coding sequence is TGCAGCGTTGACAGGACGAACACTGAAGCTTTCTTT.

The CDR3 region is CASSLLGQGSHGYTF. CDR3 bases: TGTGCCAGCAGTCTATTAGGACAGGGATCACATGGCTACACCTTC. The chain couples TRBV27 to TRBJ1-2; 8 positions match TRBD1. This CDR3 contains 15 residues. Germline V gives CDR1 MNHEY, CDR2 SMNVEV (reference sequence). With V trimmed by 5 bases and J by 6 bases, 11 bases remained unmatched.

This sequence joins TRBV7-9 and TRBJ2-7; D unclear. The CDR3 sequence is 12 residues long. V was trimmed by 5 bases and J by 3 bases, leaving 8 bases between them. Per germline, CDR1 SEHNR and CDR2 FQNEAQ (reference sequence). For the CDR3, the DNA is TGTGCCAGCAGCCCCGCTGACTACGAGCAGTACTTC. It specifies CASSPADYEQYF. Together with reference TRBV7-9 and TRBJ2-7, the CDR3 gives the full variable domain: DTGVSQNPRHKITKRGQNVTFRCDPISEHNRLYWYRQTLGQGPEFLTYFQNEAQLEKSRLLSDRFSAERPKGSFSTLEIQRTEQGDSAMYLCASSPADYEQYFGPGTRLTVT.

This clone was counted once. The chain carries TRBV30 and TRBJ2-6, with 7 bases that match TRBD1. Germline values: CDR1 GTSNPN, CDR2 SVGIG (reference sequence). The CDR3 is 16 residues long. J lost 2 bases, V lost 1 base, and 5 bases had no gene match. Here the CDR3 reads CAWSAVGQTGANVLTF. CDR3 bases: TGTGCCTGGAGTGCCGTGGGACAGACTGGGGCCAACGTCCTGACTTTC.

About this clone itself: Other nucleotide sequences in the sample specify the same CDR3. The chain is built from TRBV29-1 and TRBJ1-5; 7 bases are shared with TRBD1. Trimming took 7 bases from V and 2 from J; bases not matched to a gene: 2. The CDR3 loop spans 12 amino acids. Germline loops: CDR1 SQVTM, CDR2 ANQGSEA. The CDR3 is CSAGTGNQPQHF. In nucleotides, the CDR3 is TGCAGCGCTGGGACAGGCAATCAGCCCCAGCATTTT.

This clone was seen more than once but under ten times. CDR3 sequence: CASSLAQLRNYNEQFF. In nucleotides, the CDR3 is TGTGCCAGCAGCTTAGCGCAACTAAGAAACTACAATGAGCAGTTCTTC. The rearrangement uses TRBV7-9 and TRBJ2-1; D remains ambiguous. The CDR3 runs 16 residues. Trimming stripped 0 bases from V and 3 bases from J, with 12 bases between. CDR1 is SEHNR and CDR2 is FQNEAQ in the germline V gene (reference sequence).

In its sample, this clone was seen a few times. The sample has other DNA sequences that encode this CDR3 too. This chain connects TRBV29-1 to TRBJ1-2; D unclear. The CDR3 runs to 10 residues. Per the germline V gene, CDR1 is SQVTM and CDR2 is ANQGSEA. Trimming left V 4 bases short and J 5 bases short, with 5 bases between. For the CDR3, the DNA is TGCAGCGTTGCCGATTATGGCTACACCTTC. This sequence encodes CSVADYGYTF.

The chain joins TRBV30 to TRBJ2-7, with 8 bases lining up with TRBD1. The CDR3 runs 16 residues. Germline V gene data show CDR1 as GTSNPN and CDR2 as SVGIG (reference sequence). The J segment lost 3 bases and the V segment lost 3 bases, leaving 13 bases of the junction unmatched. The chain's CDR3 is CAWRDLRTGILYEQYF. CDR3 coding DNA: TGTGCCTGGAGAGACCTTAGGACAGGGATACTCTACGAGCAGTACTTC.

Worth noting for this clone: This sample includes further DNA sequences coding for the same CDR3. This rearrangement joins TRBV5-1 to TRBJ2-7; D remains ambiguous. Trimming shortened V by 0 bases and J by 3 bases, and 4 bases separated the two germline ends. Per germline, CDR1 SGHRS and CDR2 YFSETQ. The CDR3 has 12 amino acids. CDR3 residues: CASSLGGYEQYF. The CDR3 region has the DNA TGCGCCAGCAGCTTGGGAGGCTACGAGCAGTACTTC.

The chain carries TRBV5-6 and TRBJ2-5, with unresolved D. Per the germline V gene, CDR1 is SGHDT and CDR2 is YYEEEE. Trimming shortened V by 0 bases and J by 1 base, and 10 bases separated the two germline ends. The CDR3 is 15 residues long. The CDR3 region is CASSLERQIQETQYF. The CDR3 bases are TGTGCCAGCAGCTTGGAGAGGCAGATCCAAGAGACCCAGTACTTC.

The V gene is TRBV6-5, the J gene TRBJ1-2; the match to TRBD1 covers 9 bases. This CDR3 has 13 amino acids. J gave up 14 bases and V 5 bases, and 12 bases lay outside the gene matches. Germline loops: CDR1 MNHEY, CDR2 SVGAGI. As DNA, the CDR3 is TGTGCCAGCAGTGTACCGGGACAGGGTTTGGGGACCTTC. Protein: CASSVPGQGLGTF.

This sequence joins TRBV29-1 and TRBJ2-3; D not certain. The CDR3 consists of 13 residues. CDR1 is SQVTM and CDR2 is ANQGSEA in the germline V gene. Trimming took 6 bases from V and 2 from J, leaving 12 bases between them. The CDR3: CSVGTTTTDTQYF. CDR3 DNA: TGCAGCGTGGGCACTACGACCACAGATACGCAGTATTTT.

Concerning this clone: Other DNA sequences from this sample encode an identical CDR3 as well. The chain is built from TRBV5-1 and TRBJ2-5; 8 bases match TRBD1. The germline V gene encodes CDR1 SGHRS and CDR2 YFSETQ. CDR3 length equals 15 residues. Trimming removed 1 base from V and 1 base from J; junction bases left unmatched: 3. The CDR3 here is CASSLRGTGQETQYF. DNA for the CDR3: TGCGCCAGCAGCTTGAGAGGGACAGGCCAAGAGACCCAGTACTTC. The full variable domain, completed using reference TRBV5-1 and TRBJ2-5, is KAGVTQTPRYLIKTRGQQVTLSCSPISGHRSVSWYQQTPGQGLQFLFEYFSETQRNKGNFPGRFSGRQFSNSRSEMNVSTLELGDSALYLCASSLRGTGQETQYFGPGTRLLVL.

The sample holds a few counts of this clone. This chain uses TRBV29-1 with TRBJ1-1; 7 nucleotides align to TRBD1. CDR1 is SQVTM and CDR2 is ANQGSEA in the germline V gene. This CDR3 comprises 13 residues. The V segment lost 7 bases and the J segment 1 base; nucleotides outside the gene matches: 6. The CDR3 region is CSALGQPNTEAFF. The CDR3 coding sequence is TGCAGCGCTCTGGGACAGCCGAACACTGAAGCTTTCTTT.

The chain links TRBV7-9 to TRBJ2-5; 9 positions match TRBD2. From germline, CDR1 is SEHNR and CDR2 FQNEAQ (reference sequence). This CDR3 region has 13 residues. V lost 4 bases, J lost 5 bases, and 2 bases stayed unmatched. The CDR3 DNA sequence: TGTGCCAGCAGCTCTAGCGGGGCGGAGACCCAGTACTTC. It codes for CASSSSGAETQYF.

This clone has just a few counts. This chain links TRBV7-9 with TRBJ1-1; D gene unclear. Germline V gene data show CDR1 as SEHNR and CDR2 as FQNEAQ (reference sequence). This CDR3 has 13 amino acids. The ends were cut back, 4 bases at V and 4 bases at J, with 10 bases in the middle. The CDR3 DNA sequence: TGTGCCAGCAGCTCCGTCGCTGGCACTGAAGCTTTCTTT. It codes for CASSSVAGTEAFF.

The rearrangement uses TRBV9 and TRBJ2-5; D call uncertain. V gave up 4 bases and J gave up 5 bases, with 12 bases separating them. This CDR3 comprises 13 residues. Germline-derived CDR1 and CDR2 are SGDLS and YYNGEE. CDR3 protein: CASSLHPSETQYF. CDR3 coding DNA: TGTGCCAGCAGCCTACACCCGTCGGAGACCCAGTACTTC.

V is TRBV30 and J is TRBJ2-5; the D gene is possibly TRBD1 (5 bases). Germline lookup yields CDR1 GTSNPN and CDR2 SVGIG (reference sequence). The CDR3 extends over 14 amino acids. The ends were cut back, 2 bases at V and 1 base at J, with 11 bases in the middle. This chain's CDR3 is CAWSKTTAQETQYF. In nucleotides, the CDR3 is TGTGCCTGGAGTAAGACGACAGCCCAAGAGACCCAGTACTTC.

The chain combines TRBV6-1 with TRBJ2-1, with TRBD2 matching 8 bases. V lost 2 bases to trimming and J lost 0 bases; unmatched junction nucleotides: 6. This CDR3 is built from 17 residues. CDR1 MNHNS and CDR2 SASEGT come from the germline V gene. CDR3 bases: TGTGCCAGCAGTGAACGACTAGCGAGAAGCTCCTACAATGAGCAGTTCTTC. It is translated as CASSERLARSSYNEQFF.

The table lists this clone with a count of one. The chain joins TRBV25-1 to TRBJ2-3; TRBD2 aligns across 7 bases. This CDR3 contains 18 residues. The germline V gene has CDR1 MGHDK and CDR2 SYGVNS. With 4 bases clipped from V and 2 bases from J, the junction kept 15 bases outside the gene matches. This chain's CDR3 is CASSAGVRAGVLTDTQYF. The CDR3 bases are TGTGCCAGCAGTGCCGGGGTCCGGGCGGGGGTACTCACAGATACGCAGTATTTT.

The CDR3 DNA reads TGTGCCATCAGGCCGGGACGCCAAGAGACCCAGTACTTC. Translating gives CAIRPGRQETQYF. This chain uses TRBV10-3 with TRBJ2-5, with D perhaps given as TRBD1 or TRBD2 (5 bases each). This CDR3 is 13 amino acids long. Germline CDR1 is ENHRY and CDR2 is SYGVKD. V dropped 6 bases and J dropped 1 base, with 9 bases sitting between them.